This TCR beta chain was sequenced during a study of cytomegalovirus exposure and HLA in healthy donors. Background on the study: The same platform was used for the roughly 120 validation repertoires as for the approximately 670 first-cohort repertoires, as reported in a later analysis.

The CDR3 extends over 15 amino acids. The germline gives CDR1 SGHVS, CDR2 FQNEAQ. With V trimmed by 5 bases and J by 5 bases, 4 bases remained unmatched. Study-wide points: TCR clusters originating in the first cohort tended to co-occur in the roughly 110 validation repertoires, according to a later analysis.

Donors came from a validation cohort of over a hundred subjects, distinct from the first 666-subject cohort. On this clone: Its antigen is still unknown.

The data were produced by immunoSEQ multiplex PCR, yet TCRdb's version contains in-frame clones alone and is incomplete. The table records 150,000 to 200,000 clones, 86% of them present only once. The V gene is TRBV7-8, the J gene TRBJ2-3; the match to TRBD2 covers 13 bases. This TCR derives from a woman younger than 35 in good health and CMV-seronegative. The specimen sequenced was PBMCs. CDR3 DNA sequence: TGTGCCAGCAGCCGGACTAGCGGGGGTGTAGATACGCAGTATTTT. Translation: CASSRTSGGVDTQYF.